What follows are 21 T cell receptor beta chains derived from one specimen sequenced in a study of human T cells and chemical hapten exposure. Time point meaning: patch test 2, 6 weeks after DPC sensitization. Treatment reported: therapeutic diphenylcyclopropenone sensitization with weekly scalp DPC. A single record per CDR3 protein comes from TCRdb applying MiXCR to the RACE reads. This sample has around 360,000 distinct CDR3 sequences, with about 6.9% found just once. Sequenced material: whole blood, taken in connection with sensitization to the hapten diphenylcyclopropenone (DPC). Receptors originate from a woman aged 18 to 35 with alopecia areata. Some clones in this sample may be carry-over from other donors' samples.

This clonotype was observed many times. The CDR3 protein is CSASGTGGSYEQYF. The DNA for the CDR3 is TGCAGCGCTTCCGGGACAGGGGGTTCCTACGAGCAGTACTTC. The J gene is TRBJ2-7, the V gene TRBV29-1; 11 bases agree with TRBD1. The CDR3 is 14 amino acids. The junction had 6 bases not matched to a gene; V was cut back by 7 bases and J by 1 base. Looked up from germline, CDR1 is SQVTM and CDR2 is ANQGSEA.

The chain couples TRBV5-1 to TRBJ2-3; D ambiguous. Per the germline V gene, CDR1 is SGHRS and CDR2 is YFSETQ. Trimming took off 1 base at V and 2 bases at J, with 11 bases between the two ends. The CDR3 is 15 amino acids. CDR3 loop: CASSLKLEHTDTQYF. DNA of the CDR3: TGCGCCAGCAGCTTGAAGCTAGAGCACACAGATACGCAGTATTTT.

This sequence joins TRBV28 and TRBJ1-5, with D possibly matching TRBD1 (5 bases). Germline V lookup: CDR1 MDHEN, CDR2 SYDVKM. The CDR3 runs to 13 residues. Between the trimmed V and J ends, which lost 8 bases and 3 bases, there was a span of 11 bases. CDR3 region: CASVDSDNQPQHF. Written as DNA, the CDR3 is TGTGCCAGCGTTGACAGCGACAATCAGCCCCAGCATTTT.

This clonotype was detected a few times. The chain uses TRBV6-2 or TRBV6-3 and TRBJ2-5, with a tentative D call TRBD2 (7 bases). The V gene's germline CDR1 is MNHEY and CDR2 SVGEGT. The CDR3 contains 15 residues. Trimming stripped 2 bases from V and 5 bases from J, with 15 bases between. The chain's CDR3 is CASSYPGEGWETQYF. For the CDR3, the DNA is TGTGCCAGCAGTTACCCAGGGGAGGGTTGGGAGACCCAGTACTTC.

Notes on this clonotype: This sequence may be a read error, since a much larger clone differs from it by one base. This chain connects TRBV6-2 or TRBV6-3 to TRBJ2-6; the D is unclear. Germline V CDR1 and CDR2: MNHEY, SVGEGT. CDR3 length equals 15 residues. The V and J ends lost 3 bases and 0 bases respectively, with 6 bases between them. CDR3 sequence reads: CASSYDSSGANVLTF. CDR3 nucleotide sequence: TGTGCCAGCAGTTATGACTCCTCTGGGGCCAACGTCCTGACTTTC.

This clonotype was counted many times. The chain is built from TRBV6-5 and TRBJ2-3; TRBD2 matches at 9 bases. This CDR3 contains 19 residues. V shed 0 bases, J shed 4 bases, and the junction held 14 bases outside the gene matches. Germline V gene lookup returns CDR1 MNHEY and CDR2 SVGAGI. CDR3 nucleotide sequence: TGTGCCAGCAGTTACTCTGGACCGGGTAGCGGGGGTTCATCAGATACGCAGTATTTT. Encoded protein: CASSYSGPGSGGSSDTQYF.

This clonotype has ten or more counts. V usage is TRBV7-8 and J usage is TRBJ2-5, with a tentative D call TRBD2 (6 bases). This CDR3 contains 15 residues. Per the germline V gene, CDR1 is SGHVS and CDR2 is FQNEAQ. Trimming cost V 8 bases and J 2 bases, with 18 bases left between them. The CDR3 protein is CASSHRGSGQETQYF. The CDR3, as DNA: TGTGCCAGCTCTCATAGGGGCAGCGGGCAAGAGACCCAGTACTTC.

The rearrangement links TRBV6-2 or TRBV6-3 to TRBJ2-1; D unclear. V lost 5 bases and J lost 4, with 12 bases in between. Germline V lookup: CDR1 MNHEY, CDR2 SVGEGT. The CDR3 runs to 14 residues. The CDR3 loop is CASSRRYTYNEQFF. CDR3 nucleotide sequence: TGTGCCAGCAGTAGACGGTACACGTACAATGAGCAGTTCTTC.

This chain joins TRBV5-1 and TRBJ2-3; D is uncertain. This CDR3 is 15 amino acids long. Trimming removed 2 bases from V and 2 bases from J, with 12 bases in between. The germline gives CDR1 SGHRS, CDR2 YFSETQ. Written as DNA, the CDR3 is TGCGCCAGCAGCTTCTCGGGTCCCGTCACAGATACGCAGTATTTT. This codes for CASSFSGPVTDTQYF.

In the case of this clonotype: A much larger clone is a single base away; this may be a read error. The genes are TRBV11-2 and TRBJ1-5; no definite D call. Trimming stripped 0 bases from V and 9 bases from J, with 9 bases between. This CDR3 contains 13 residues. Germline assignment: CDR1 SGHAT and CDR2 FQNNGV. CDR3: CASSLDRYRPQHF. CDR3 in DNA: TGTGCCAGCAGCTTAGATAGATATCGGCCCCAGCATTTT.

This clonotype appeared many times. V and J are TRBV6-2 or TRBV6-3 and TRBJ2-5; D is possibly TRBD2 (7 bases). Germline CDR1 is MNHEY and CDR2 is SVGEGT. The CDR3 is 17 residues long. Trimming took 0 bases from V and 3 from J, leaving 17 bases between them. DNA of the CDR3: TGTGCCAGCAGTTACTCTCCTTGGCCGGGGGGCGAAGAGACCCAGTACTTC. It encodes CASSYSPWPGGEETQYF.

This clonotype was detected a few times. This chain links TRBV5-1 with TRBJ2-1; 7 bases align to TRBD1. The V and J ends lost 2 bases and 3 bases, in that order; junction bases with no gene match: 5. This CDR3 has 15 amino acids. Germline V lookup: CDR1 SGHRS, CDR2 YFSETQ. The CDR3 loop reads CASSFRQGFYNEQFF. CDR3 DNA sequence: TGCGCCAGCAGCTTTCGACAGGGCTTCTACAATGAGCAGTTCTTC. Looking up the rest from reference TRBV5-1 and TRBJ2-1 gives the full variable domain: KAGVTQTPRYLIKTRGQQVTLSCSPISGHRSVSWYQQTPGQGLQFLFEYFSETQRNKGNFPGRFSGRQFSNSRSEMNVSTLELGDSALYLCASSFRQGFYNEQFFGPGTRLTVL.

This clonotype was counted a few times. The junction departs from germline at one end; a sequencing error may be responsible. This chain links TRBV20-1 with TRBJ1-2, with D maybe TRBD1 (5 bases). The CDR3 sequence is 11 residues long. Per germline, CDR1 DFQATT and CDR2 SNEGSKA (reference sequence). The CDR3 region has the DNA TGCAGTGCGGGGACGAACTCTGGCTACACCTTC. Translating it yields CSAGTNSGYTF.

This clonotype has a count of ten or more. CDR3 sequence (DNA): TGTGCCAGCACCCCGGGCAACCTTAACTATGGCTACACCTTC. Amino acids: CASTPGNLNYGYTF. This chain links TRBV2 with TRBJ1-2; D is undetermined. This CDR3 contains 14 residues. V dropped 7 bases and J dropped 1 base, with 13 bases sitting between them. Germline CDR1 and CDR2: SNHLY and FYNNEI.

Many counts were recorded for this clonotype. Its ends do not fully match the called genes, so a read error is possible. For the CDR3, the DNA is TGTGCTAGCAGCCCAGGGACAGGGGCAAGCCACGAGCAGTACTTC. Translating gives CASSPGTGASHEQYF. The J gene is TRBJ2-7, the V gene TRBV7-7; 10 bases are a match to TRBD1. Germline CDR1 is SSHAT and CDR2 is FNYEAQ (reference sequence). This CDR3 is 15 amino acids long.

V usage is TRBV11-2 and J usage is TRBJ1-3; TRBD1 agrees at 7 bases. Germline V gene data show CDR1 as SGHAT and CDR2 as FQNNGV. V trimming: 3 bases; J trimming: 0 bases; junction bases outside the gene matches: 2. This CDR3 is built from 15 residues. CDR3 region: CASSFGTDSGNTIYF. The CDR3 DNA sequence: TGTGCCAGCAGCTTCGGGACAGACTCTGGAAACACCATATATTTT.

This clonotype has a handful of counts. V is TRBV2 and J is TRBJ1-5; D unclear. V lost 1 base and J lost 7, with 8 bases in between. This CDR3 spans 13 amino acids. CDR1 and CDR2 from the germline V gene are SNHLY and FYNNEI. This CDR3 is CASSEEGHQPQHF. CDR3 nucleotide sequence: TGTGCCAGCAGTGAAGAGGGTCACCAGCCCCAGCATTTT.

This chain uses TRBV6-6 with TRBJ2-5; D assignment may be TRBD1 or TRBD2 (5 bases each). The V gene lost 5 bases and the J gene lost 0 bases, with 13 bases spanning the gap. Germline loops: CDR1 MNHNY, CDR2 SVGAGI (reference sequence). The CDR3 is 15 residues long. The CDR3 loop is CASSTGGRYQETQYF. CDR3 nucleotides: TGTGCCAGCAGTACTGGGGGAAGGTACCAAGAGACCCAGTACTTC.

This clonotype was seen ten or more times. The gene calls are TRBV28 and TRBJ1-2, with TRBD1 identical over 7 bases. There are 14 residues in the CDR3. J gave up 8 bases and V 2 bases, and 8 bases lay outside the gene matches. Germline lookup yields CDR1 MDHEN and CDR2 SYDVKM. This chain's CDR3 is CASSLRDRALGYTF. CDR3 in DNA: TGTGCCAGCAGTTTACGAGACAGGGCGTTGGGCTACACCTTC.

There are many counts of this clonotype. The genes are TRBV20-1 and TRBJ1-1; D is uncertain. The germline gives CDR1 DFQATT, CDR2 SNEGSKA (reference sequence). The CDR3 loop spans 13 amino acids. Trimming shortened V by 2 bases and J by 2 bases, and 9 bases separated the two germline ends. CDR3 residues: CSARQDGNTEAFF. The CDR3 region has the DNA TGCAGTGCTAGACAGGACGGAAACACTGAAGCTTTCTTT.

This clonotype turned up a few times. V gene TRBV12-3 or TRBV12-4 combines with J gene TRBJ2-1, with TRBD2 matching over 10 bases. Trimming cost V 7 bases and J 6 bases; bases outside gene matches: 9. The CDR3 covers 15 residues. CDR3 residues: CASKKASGGFNEQFF. Written as DNA, the CDR3 is TGTGCCAGCAAGAAGGCTAGCGGGGGCTTCAATGAGCAGTTCTTC.